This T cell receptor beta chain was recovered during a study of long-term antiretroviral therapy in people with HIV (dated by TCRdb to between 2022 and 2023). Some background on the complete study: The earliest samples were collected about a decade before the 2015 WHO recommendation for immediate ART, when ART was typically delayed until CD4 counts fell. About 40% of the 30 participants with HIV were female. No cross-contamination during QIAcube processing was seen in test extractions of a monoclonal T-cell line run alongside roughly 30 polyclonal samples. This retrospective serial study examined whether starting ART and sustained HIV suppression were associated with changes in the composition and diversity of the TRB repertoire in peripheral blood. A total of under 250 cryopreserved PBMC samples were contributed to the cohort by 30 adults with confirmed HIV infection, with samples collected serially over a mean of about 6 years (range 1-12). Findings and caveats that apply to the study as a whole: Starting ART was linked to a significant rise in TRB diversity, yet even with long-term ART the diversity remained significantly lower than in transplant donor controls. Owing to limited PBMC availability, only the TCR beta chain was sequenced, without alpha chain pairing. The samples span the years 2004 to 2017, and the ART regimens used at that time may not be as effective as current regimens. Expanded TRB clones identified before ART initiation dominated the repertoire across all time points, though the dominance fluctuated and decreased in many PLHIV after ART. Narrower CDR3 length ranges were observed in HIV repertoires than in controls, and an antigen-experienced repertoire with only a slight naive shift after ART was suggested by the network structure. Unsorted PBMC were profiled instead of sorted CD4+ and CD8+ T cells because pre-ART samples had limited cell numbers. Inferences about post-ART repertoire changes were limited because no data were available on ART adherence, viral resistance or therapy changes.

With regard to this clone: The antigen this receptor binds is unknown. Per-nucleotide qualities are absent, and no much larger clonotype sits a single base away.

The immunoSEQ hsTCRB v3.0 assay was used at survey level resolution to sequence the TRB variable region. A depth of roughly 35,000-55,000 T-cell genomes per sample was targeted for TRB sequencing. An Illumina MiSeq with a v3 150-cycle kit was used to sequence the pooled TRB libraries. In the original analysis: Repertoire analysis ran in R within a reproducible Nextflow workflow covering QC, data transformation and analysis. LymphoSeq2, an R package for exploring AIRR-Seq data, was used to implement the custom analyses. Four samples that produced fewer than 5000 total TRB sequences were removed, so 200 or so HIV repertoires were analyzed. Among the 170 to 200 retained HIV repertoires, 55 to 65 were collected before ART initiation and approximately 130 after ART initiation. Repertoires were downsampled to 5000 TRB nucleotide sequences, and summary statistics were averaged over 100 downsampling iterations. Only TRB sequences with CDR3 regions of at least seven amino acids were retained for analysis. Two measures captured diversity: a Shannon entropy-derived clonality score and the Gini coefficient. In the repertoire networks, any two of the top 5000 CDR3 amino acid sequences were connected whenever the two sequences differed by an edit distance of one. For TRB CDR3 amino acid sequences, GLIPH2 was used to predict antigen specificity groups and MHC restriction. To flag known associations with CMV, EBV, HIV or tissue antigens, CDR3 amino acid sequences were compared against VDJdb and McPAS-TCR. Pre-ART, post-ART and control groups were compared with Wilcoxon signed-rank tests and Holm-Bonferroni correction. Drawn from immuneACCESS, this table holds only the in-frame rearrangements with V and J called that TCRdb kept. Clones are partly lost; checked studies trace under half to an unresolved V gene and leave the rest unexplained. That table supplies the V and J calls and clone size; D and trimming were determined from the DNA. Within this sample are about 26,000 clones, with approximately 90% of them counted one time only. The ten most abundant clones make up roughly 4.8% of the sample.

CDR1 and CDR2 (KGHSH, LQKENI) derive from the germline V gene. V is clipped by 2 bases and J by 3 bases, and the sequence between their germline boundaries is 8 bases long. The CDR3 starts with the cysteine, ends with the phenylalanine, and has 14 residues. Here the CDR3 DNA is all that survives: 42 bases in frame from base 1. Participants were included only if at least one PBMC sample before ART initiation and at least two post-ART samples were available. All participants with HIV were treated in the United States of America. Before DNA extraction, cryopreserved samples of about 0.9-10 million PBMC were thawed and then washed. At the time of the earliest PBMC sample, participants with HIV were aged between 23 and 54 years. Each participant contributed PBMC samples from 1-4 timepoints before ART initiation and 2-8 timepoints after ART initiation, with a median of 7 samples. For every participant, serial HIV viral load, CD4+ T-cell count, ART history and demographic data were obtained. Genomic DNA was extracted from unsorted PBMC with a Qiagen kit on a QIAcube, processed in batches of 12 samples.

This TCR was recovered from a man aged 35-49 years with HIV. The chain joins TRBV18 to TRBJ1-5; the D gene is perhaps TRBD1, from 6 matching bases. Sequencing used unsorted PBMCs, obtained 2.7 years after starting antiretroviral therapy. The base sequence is TGTGCCAGCTCACCAGGGGGGCCCAATCAGCCCCAGCATTTT. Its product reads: CASSPGGPNQPQHF.